The 31 T cell receptor beta chains below come from one sample, sequenced in a study of shared clonotypes between healthy human individuals. The naive CD8 fraction comprised CD45RO-negative cells positively selected for CCR7 and excluded terminally differentiated effector memory CD45RA+ cells. Clones were read by immunoSEQ multiplex PCR, and TCRdb kept only the in-frame ones, dropping some. The sample holds some 800,000 clones, 80% to 95% seen once. Sequencing was done on a sample of naive CD8+ T cells sorted from blood. The source of these receptors is a man aged 25-45 years in good health.

The CDR3 nucleotides are TGTGCCAGCAGCTGGGGCGCCCTTGGCTACACCTTC. Amino acid sequence: CASSWGALGYTF. The rearrangement joins TRBV7-2 to TRBJ1-2, with a weak D call TRBD1 (5 bases). Germline V lookup: CDR1 SGHTA, CDR2 FQGNSA. CDR3 length equals 12 residues. Between the trimmed V and J ends, which lost 4 bases and 7 bases, there was a span of 10 bases.

This clone was found once. The identical CDR3 is also encoded by other nucleotide sequences in the sample. The V and J genes are TRBV7-9 and TRBJ2-7, with D hard to call. Germline loops: CDR1 SEHNR, CDR2 FQNEAQ (reference sequence). V dropped 3 bases and J dropped 3 bases, with 6 bases sitting between them. CDR3 size: 12 residues. CDR3 loop: CASSLIGYEQYF. In DNA form, the CDR3 reads TGTGCCAGCAGCTTGATTGGCTACGAGCAGTACTTC. Based on the CDR3 plus reference TRBV7-9 and TRBJ2-7, the full variable domain is DTGVSQNPRHKITKRGQNVTFRCDPISEHNRLYWYRQTLGQGPEFLTYFQNEAQLEKSRLLSDRFSAERPKGSFSTLEIQRTEQGDSAMYLCASSLIGYEQYFGPGTRLTVT.

This clone was seen ten or more times. Different DNA sequences within this sample yield the same CDR3. The chain combines TRBV2 with TRBJ2-1; 8 nucleotides align to TRBD2. CDR1 SNHLY and CDR2 FYNNEI come from the germline V gene. CDR3 size: 15 residues. V dropped 6 bases and J dropped 4; count of bases not matched to a gene: 8. The CDR3 coding sequence is TGTGCCAGCAGCCCGGTTCGACTAGCGTACAATGAGCAGTTCTTC. Residues: CASSPVRLAYNEQFF.

This chain joins TRBV4-1 and TRBJ1-5; unclear D gene. Germline CDR1 and CDR2: MGHRA and YSYEKL. V was clipped by 0 bases and J by 0 bases, with 15 bases between them. This CDR3 has 18 amino acids. As DNA, the CDR3 is TGCGCCAGCAGCCAAGAAGCACCGACTACCCTTAGCAATCAGCCCCAGCATTTT. This translates into CASSQEAPTTLSNQPQHF.

The sample holds one count of this clone. The chain couples TRBV4-1 to TRBJ1-1; D may be TRBD1 (5 bases). CDR3 length: 15 amino acids. Trimming left V 3 bases short and J 3 bases short, with 14 bases between. From germline, CDR1 is MGHRA and CDR2 YSYEKL. As DNA, the CDR3 is TGCGCCAGCAGCCAGCACTCCGGGGGGGACACTGAAGCTTTCTTT. Translating it yields CASSQHSGGDTEAFF.

V is TRBV9 and J is TRBJ2-2, with D perhaps matching TRBD1 or TRBD2 (6 bases each). This CDR3 region has 20 residues. CDR1 and CDR2 from the germline V gene are SGDLS and YYNGEE. Trimming took 0 bases from V and 5 from J, leaving 26 bases between them. CDR3 nucleotides: TGTGCCAGCAGCGTAGACTCGGGAGTCAGGGGCTATGGAGAAACCGGGGAGCTGTTTTTT. It codes for CASSVDSGVRGYGETGELFF.

This sequence joins TRBV11-2 and TRBJ2-1; D unresolved. Germline values: CDR1 SGHAT, CDR2 FQNNGV. With 5 bases removed from V and 7 bases from J, the gap between germline ends came to 21 bases. This CDR3 region has 16 residues. CDR3 protein: CASSTRDEDPNNEQFF. CDR3 DNA: TGTGCCAGCAGCACTCGCGACGAGGATCCCAATAATGAGCAGTTCTTC.

This chain joins TRBV10-3 and TRBJ2-1; no reliable D call. The CDR3 runs 11 residues. Per the germline V gene, CDR1 is ENHRY and CDR2 is SYGVKD. V dropped 10 bases and J dropped 5 bases, with 9 bases sitting between them. CDR3 region: CATDFDNEQFF. DNA of the CDR3: TGTGCCACCGATTTTGACAATGAGCAGTTCTTC.

Comments on this clone: Within the sample, other DNA sequences also encode this same CDR3. This rearrangement joins TRBV5-6 to TRBJ2-7; D gene ambiguous. Germline CDR1 and CDR2: SGHDT and YYEEEE. The CDR3 runs to 14 residues. V was cut by 0 bases and J by 0 bases, with 7 bases left in between. CDR3 sequence reads: CASSLVASSYEQYF. The CDR3 coding sequence is TGTGCCAGCAGCTTGGTTGCCAGCTCCTACGAGCAGTACTTC.

The chain employs TRBV5-4 and TRBJ1-1; weak D call: TRBD1 (5 bases). The V gene lost 0 bases and the J gene lost 3 bases, with 12 bases spanning the gap. CDR3 length: 15 amino acids. Germline lookup yields CDR1 SGHNT and CDR2 YYREEE (reference sequence). CDR3 region: CASSLAQGLYTEAFF. The CDR3, as DNA: TGTGCCAGCAGCTTGGCCCAGGGATTGTACACTGAAGCTTTCTTT.

V usage is TRBV6-5 and J usage is TRBJ2-3; D is undetermined. Germline CDR1 MNHEY, CDR2 SVGAGI. The ends were cut back, 0 bases at V and 0 bases at J, with 10 bases in the middle. This CDR3 comprises 16 residues. DNA of the CDR3: TGTGCCAGCAGTTACTCGGCGGTCCCCAGCACAGATACGCAGTATTTT. This codes for CASSYSAVPSTDTQYF.

The table lists this clone with a count of one. The chain combines TRBV7-9 with TRBJ2-7, with D possibly TRBD1 on 5 matching bases. The germline V gene encodes CDR1 SEHNR and CDR2 FQNEAQ (reference sequence). Deletions cut 2 bases from V and 5 bases from J, with 7 bases between. The CDR3 is 12 amino acids. The CDR3 spells CASSLIGDEQYF. As DNA, the CDR3 is TGTGCCAGCAGCTTAATAGGGGACGAGCAGTACTTC.

The chain joins TRBV7-9 to TRBJ2-1; D is perhaps TRBD2 (6 bases). Germline CDR1 is SEHNR and CDR2 is FQNEAQ (reference sequence). V was shortened by 5 bases and J by 4 bases, with 18 bases between the two germline ends. The CDR3 is 16 residues long. The CDR3 region has the DNA TGTGCCAGCAGCGGAGGGGTGGGGACGGAGTACAATGAGCAGTTCTTC. Protein sequence: CASSGGVGTEYNEQFF.

The genes are TRBV27 and TRBJ1-5; D gene uncertain. CDR1 is MNHEY, CDR2 SMNVEV, per germline (reference sequence). The CDR3 is made up of 15 amino acids. Trimming pared 4 bases from V and 0 bases from J, leaving 10 bases between. In DNA form, the CDR3 reads TGTGCCAGCAGTTCGTCCGTCAATAGCAATCAGCCCCAGCATTTT. Translating gives CASSSSVNSNQPQHF.

This clone has a single count. The chain couples TRBV9 to TRBJ2-1, with unresolved D. In germline, CDR1 is SGDLS, CDR2 YYNGEE. The CDR3 runs to 13 residues. With 3 bases removed from V and 10 bases from J, the gap between germline ends came to 14 bases. In nucleotides, the CDR3 is TGTGCCAGCAGCGGGCTTAGAGCAAACGAGCAGTTCTTC. Residues: CASSGLRANEQFF.

The V gene is TRBV7-9, the J gene TRBJ1-4, with 9 nucleotides matching TRBD1. There are 17 residues in the CDR3. The V and J ends lost 3 bases and 7 bases, in that order; junction bases with no gene match: 12. The germline V gene has CDR1 SEHNR and CDR2 FQNEAQ (reference sequence). This chain's CDR3 is CASSFDRGRGLREKLFF. CDR3 in DNA: TGTGCCAGCAGCTTTGACAGGGGGAGAGGATTGCGTGAAAAACTGTTTTTT. The whole variable domain, remainder taken from reference TRBV7-9 and TRBJ1-4, is DTGVSQNPRHKITKRGQNVTFRCDPISEHNRLYWYRQTLGQGPEFLTYFQNEAQLEKSRLLSDRFSAERPKGSFSTLEIQRTEQGDSAMYLCASSFDRGRGLREKLFFGSGTQLSVL.

The V and J genes are TRBV6-5 and TRBJ2-1, with 8 bases lining up with TRBD2. From germline, CDR1 is MNHEY and CDR2 SVGAGI. This CDR3 spans 15 amino acids. V shed 0 bases, J shed 7 bases, and the junction held 5 bases outside the gene matches. The CDR3 DNA reads TGTGCCAGCAGTTACTCGCCGGGAGGGCGGAATGAGCAGTTCTTC. Protein: CASSYSPGGRNEQFF.

The rearrangement links TRBV27 to TRBJ2-2; no definite D call. Germline-derived CDR1 and CDR2 are MNHEY and SMNVEV (reference sequence). The CDR3 consists of 14 residues. With 6 bases removed from V and 3 bases from J, the gap between germline ends came to 11 bases. For the CDR3, the DNA is TGTGCCAGCAGGGCCAGCCTTCACACCGGGGAGCTGTTTTTT. Translating gives CASRASLHTGELFF.

V usage is TRBV6-6 and J usage is TRBJ2-3, with 7 nucleotides matching TRBD1. Trimming at V came to 8 bases and at J to 1 base, leaving 12 bases not matched to a gene. Germline V gene sequence: CDR1 MNHNY, CDR2 SVGAGI (reference sequence). CDR3 length equals 16 residues. CDR3 region: CASFETGQIRTDTQYF. The CDR3, as DNA: TGTGCCAGCTTCGAAACGGGACAGATACGCACAGATACGCAGTATTTT.

The gene calls are TRBV27 and TRBJ2-2, with D maybe TRBD2 (5 bases). This CDR3 contains 13 residues. Looked up from germline, CDR1 is MNHEY and CDR2 is SMNVEV (reference sequence). With 5 bases removed from V and 9 bases from J, the gap between germline ends came to 13 bases. In DNA form, the CDR3 reads TGTGCCAGCAGTCTGCGGTCGGGAAGGGAGCTGTTTTTT. Its protein product is CASSLRSGRELFF.

The genes are TRBV9 and TRBJ2-3, with 12 bases that match TRBD2. The CDR3 spans 16 residues. Germline loops: CDR1 SGDLS, CDR2 YYNGEE. Unmatched junction bases numbered 7, after V lost 3 bases and J lost 5 bases. The CDR3 DNA reads TGTGCCAGCAGCGAGCCACTAGCGGGAGGCGAAGATACGCAGTATTTT. Amino acids: CASSEPLAGGEDTQYF.

The rearrangement uses TRBV30 and TRBJ2-3; maybe TRBD2 (5 bases). The CDR3 length is 14 residues. Per the germline V gene, CDR1 is GTSNPN and CDR2 is SVGIG (reference sequence). The ends were cut back, 4 bases at V and 0 bases at J, with 11 bases in the middle. The CDR3 DNA reads TGTGCCTGGACCCCCGGCGGGAGCACAGATACGCAGTATTTT. It translates to CAWTPGGSTDTQYF.

This clone was recorded a few times. The CDR3 is CASSLSEYSYEQYF. CDR3 bases: TGTGCCAGCAGCTTATCCGAGTACTCTTACGAGCAGTACTTC. The chain carries TRBV7-9 and TRBJ2-7; D is uncertain. The CDR3 is 14 residues long. The germline V gene has CDR1 SEHNR and CDR2 FQNEAQ (reference sequence). V lost 2 bases and J lost 4, with 12 bases in between.

The chain carries TRBV9 and TRBJ2-3, with 11 bases aligning to TRBD2. Germline V gene data show CDR1 as SGDLS and CDR2 as YYNGEE. There are 16 residues in the CDR3. V trimming: 4 bases; J trimming: 2 bases; junction bases outside the gene matches: 6. CDR3 nucleotides: TGTGCCAGCAGCCTAAGACTAGCGGGAAACACAGATACGCAGTATTTT. Its translation: CASSLRLAGNTDTQYF.

The CDR3 spells CASRSGLAGAYNEQFF. In DNA, the CDR3 is TGTGCCAGCAGATCCGGACTAGCGGGAGCCTACAATGAGCAGTTCTTC. This sequence joins TRBV27 and TRBJ2-1, with 13 bases lining up with TRBD2. This CDR3 comprises 16 residues. Germline CDR1 MNHEY, CDR2 SMNVEV (reference sequence). V was pared by 6 bases and J by 2 bases, with 4 bases of the junction left unmatched.

The CDR3 region has the DNA TGTGCCAGCAGGACTGGGGGACATCCAAACACTGAAGCTTTCTTT. Translated, it gives CASRTGGHPNTEAFF. The J gene is TRBJ1-1, the V gene TRBV19; D perhaps matches TRBD1 (6 bases). The CDR3 is 15 residues long. With 9 bases removed from V and 2 bases from J, the gap between germline ends came to 19 bases. Per the germline V gene, CDR1 is LNHDA and CDR2 is SQIVND (reference sequence).

This chain uses TRBV18 with TRBJ2-1, with no clear D. V lost 0 bases, J lost 4 bases, and 4 bases lay in between. CDR1 and CDR2 (germline): KGHSH, LQKENI. The CDR3 totals 13 residues. The CDR3 DNA reads TGTGCCAGCTCACCACCCCATTACAATGAGCAGTTCTTC. Translation gives CASSPPHYNEQFF.

The J gene is TRBJ2-5, the V gene TRBV4-1; no reliable D call. V gave up 0 bases and J gave up 3 bases, with 2 bases separating them. The germline V gene has CDR1 MGHRA and CDR2 YSYEKL. This CDR3 spans 12 amino acids. Here the CDR3 reads CASSQEEETQYF. The CDR3 nucleotides are TGCGCCAGCAGCCAAGAAGAAGAGACCCAGTACTTC.

J is TRBJ2-2 and V is TRBV29-1; D not resolved. This CDR3 is built from 13 residues. V was trimmed by 7 bases and J by 1 base, leaving 10 bases between them. The germline V gene encodes CDR1 SQVTM and CDR2 ANQGSEA. The CDR3 coding sequence is TGCAGCGCCGAGGACGGGAACACCGGGGAGCTGTTTTTT. Amino acids: CSAEDGNTGELFF.

CDR3 nucleotide sequence: TGTGCCAGTAGTCCGACCGCCGGGACGGTGAACACTGAAGCTTTCTTT. This codes for CASSPTAGTVNTEAFF. The V gene is TRBV19, the J gene TRBJ1-1; tentative D call: TRBD1 (5 bases). The CDR3 covers 16 residues. CDR1 LNHDA and CDR2 SQIVND come from the germline V gene (reference sequence). Trimming pared 5 bases from V and 0 bases from J, leaving 16 bases between.

J is TRBJ1-1 and V is TRBV21-1. TRBV21-1 is classified as a pseudogene. The CDR3 has 18 amino acids. CDR3 nucleotides: TGTGCCAGCAGATATTGGGGGGCCCTGTCTCGGATGAACACTGAAGCTTTCTTT. It codes for CASRYWGALSRMNTEAFF.